One T cell receptor beta chain is described in this entry. Its antigen is not known. PCR amplification relied on 60 Vbeta primers (plus 13 Jbeta primers). Sequenced by immunoSEQ multiplex PCR; TCRdb stores in-frame clones only, minus some. The sample includes under 200,000 clones, roughly 79% of them seen just once. The sample is drawn from a study of cytomegalovirus exposure and HLA in healthy donors. Turning to the study itself: Unique TCR beta sequences numbering 120 million or so came from around 180 million T cells in an earlier analysis. Genetic ancestry analysis placed around 76% of the 300 to 500 donors that were genotyped in the Caucasian-associated cluster. General study points: Most TCR sequences were rare, but some public TCRs occurred in many donors. One cluster of highly shared sequence variants probably arose as a sequencing artifact.

The CDR3 totals 15 residues. The germline V gene encodes CDR1 SGHRS and CDR2 YFSETQ. Losses at the gene ends were 0 bases for V and 0 bases for J; bases not matched to a gene: 0. This chain uses TRBV5-1 with TRBJ2-4; 7 positions agree with TRBD2. The sample comprised PBMCs. The receptor was derived from a man aged 45 to 65 in good health and CMV-seropositive. CDR3 sequence (DNA): TGCGCCAGCAGCTTGGCGGGGGGAGCCAAAAACATTCAGTACTTC. Translating it yields CASSLAGGAKNIQYF.